These 22 T cell receptor beta chains were sequenced from one sample in a study of blood T cell repertoires in COVID-19. Produced via immunoSEQ multiplex PCR; TCRdb's table is partial and in-frame only. Of about 260,000 clones in the sample, roughly 82% were seen once. Sequenced sample: PBMCs or T cells enriched from blood (not recorded which). These receptors all come from a woman aged 45-65 years who had recovered from COVID-19.

V gene TRBV4-3 combines with J gene TRBJ2-3; 7 bases align to TRBD1. Germline CDR1 is LGHNA and CDR2 is YSLEER. After removal of 0 bases from V and 1 base from J, the junction contained 10 bases not matched to a gene. CDR3 length: 18 amino acids. CDR3: CASSQDRPPTGGTDTQYF. The CDR3 nucleotides are TGCGCCAGCAGCCAAGATAGGCCCCCCACAGGGGGCACAGATACGCAGTATTTT.

The J gene is TRBJ1-5, the V gene TRBV7-9; no firm D call. Trimming removed 0 bases at V and 7 bases at J, with 13 bases between. Germline V gene sequence: CDR1 SEHNR, CDR2 FQNEAQ (reference sequence). The CDR3 has 15 residues. CDR3 loop: CASSLAVGPGQPQHF. DNA for the CDR3: TGTGCCAGCAGCTTAGCCGTTGGTCCAGGACAGCCCCAGCATTTT.

The V gene is TRBV15, the J gene TRBJ2-1, with D maybe TRBD2 (6 bases). This CDR3 contains 14 residues. Trimming took off 1 base at V and 3 bases at J, with 7 bases between the two ends. The germline V gene has CDR1 LNHNV and CDR2 YYDKDF (reference sequence). CDR3 amino acids: CATSRGTNYNEQFF. The CDR3 DNA sequence: TGTGCCACCAGCAGAGGGACTAACTACAATGAGCAGTTCTTC.

The chain combines TRBV11-3 with TRBJ2-1; 10 bases agree with TRBD1. The CDR3 sequence is 15 residues long. Trimming removed 6 bases from V and 0 bases from J; junction bases left unmatched: 2. The germline gives CDR1 SGHNT, CDR2 YENEEA. CDR3 residues: CASRGQGSSYNEQFF. In nucleotides, the CDR3 is TGTGCCAGCAGGGGACAGGGGAGCTCCTACAATGAGCAGTTCTTC.

In regard to this clone: One end of the junction varies from germline; a read error may be responsible. V gene TRBV7-9 combines with J gene TRBJ1-1, with TRBD1 matching over 7 bases. This CDR3 comprises 13 residues. Germline V gene data show CDR1 as SEHNR and CDR2 as FQNEAQ (reference sequence). The CDR3 sequence is CASRLAGGTEAFF. The CDR3 DNA reads TGTGCCAGCAGGTTAGCAGGGGGCACTGAAGCTTTCTTT.

The chain uses TRBV7-6 and TRBJ1-4; D is uncertain. V shed 5 bases and J shed 7 bases, with 17 bases lying between them. This CDR3 comprises 15 residues. In germline, CDR1 is SGHVS, CDR2 FNYEAQ. CDR3 residues: CASSALNERAEKLFF. In nucleotides, the CDR3 is TGTGCCAGCAGCGCCTTAAATGAGAGGGCTGAAAAACTGTTTTTT.

This chain uses TRBV27 with TRBJ2-3; D possibly corresponds to TRBD2 (5 bases). Germline CDR1 reads MNHEY; CDR2 reads SMNVEV (reference sequence). V was cut by 5 bases and J by 5 bases, with 14 bases left in between. The CDR3 totals 14 residues. CDR3: CASSPRAAGDTQYF. As DNA, the CDR3 is TGTGCCAGCAGTCCCCGGGCTGCGGGAGATACGCAGTATTTT.

The genes are TRBV27 and TRBJ2-3, with TRBD2 as a possible D gene (6 bases). This CDR3 has 17 residues. The germline CDR1 and CDR2 sequences are MNHEY and SMNVEV (reference sequence). Trimming stripped 5 bases from V and 4 bases from J, with 22 bases between. CDR3 nucleotide sequence: TGTGCCAGCAGTCCGGGGAGGAGGGTGTCGTATTCAGATACGCAGTATTTT. Protein sequence: CASSPGRRVSYSDTQYF.

For this clone: The junction departs from germline at one end; a sequencing error may be responsible. The chain couples TRBV11-1 to TRBJ1-1; no reliable D call. Per the germline V gene, CDR1 is SGHAT and CDR2 is FQDESV (reference sequence). The CDR3 is 14 amino acids. The CDR3 sequence: CASSSLSSPQPFNF. DNA for the CDR3: TGTGCCAGCAGCTCCCTTAGTAGCCCTCAACCCTTCAACTTT.

The rearrangement uses TRBV15 and TRBJ2-5, with D perhaps TRBD2 (5 bases). V dropped 0 bases and J dropped 0 bases, with 8 bases sitting between them. The CDR3 is 15 amino acids. Per the germline V gene, CDR1 is LNHNV and CDR2 is YYDKDF (reference sequence). The CDR3 reads CATSRDLRDQETQYF. The CDR3 nucleotides are TGTGCCACCAGCAGAGATCTGCGGGACCAAGAGACCCAGTACTTC.

This clone was found a few times. The rearrangement links TRBV4-3 to TRBJ1-1; the D is unclear. The CDR3 sequence is 13 residues long. The V end was cut by 0 bases, the J end by 8 bases, with 10 bases between. Germline V gene lookup returns CDR1 LGHNA and CDR2 YSLEER. CDR3 residues: CASSQEAAKEAFF. In DNA form, the CDR3 reads TGCGCCAGCAGCCAAGAAGCGGCGAAGGAAGCTTTCTTT.

This chain joins TRBV3-1 (or the pseudogene TRBV3-2) and TRBJ2-7; maybe TRBD2 (6 bases). Per germline, CDR1 LGHDT and CDR2 YNNKEL (reference sequence). V lost 5 bases and J 2 bases, leaving 16 bases between the germline ends. CDR3 length: 15 residues. The CDR3 nucleotides are TGTGCCAGCAGCAGAAGTAGCGGCCAAGCCTACGAGCAGTACTTC. Translation gives CASSRSSGQAYEQYF.

The chain couples TRBV7-3 to TRBJ1-3; TRBD1 matches at 7 bases. Germline V gives CDR1 SGHTA, CDR2 FQGTGA. V gave up 4 bases and J gave up 5 bases; unmatched junction bases: 5. The CDR3 consists of 14 residues. The CDR3 DNA is TGTGCCAGCAGCTACCGGACAGGAAGAAACACCATATATTTT. Its translation: CASSYRTGRNTIYF.

CDR3 amino acids: CASSLRSSGTWEQYF. For the CDR3, the DNA is TGTGCCAGCAGCTTACGGTCTAGCGGGACGTGGGAGCAGTACTTC. This chain connects TRBV13 to TRBJ2-7; 9 nucleotides align to TRBD2. V shed 2 bases, J shed 7 bases, and the junction held 9 bases outside the gene matches. Germline CDR1 is PRHDT and CDR2 is FYEKMQ (reference sequence). The CDR3 is 15 amino acids.

The V gene is TRBV5-1, the J gene TRBJ2-7; 8 nucleotides align to TRBD1. This CDR3 is 15 amino acids long. J was trimmed by 1 base and V by 0 bases; bases with no gene match: 3. The germline gives CDR1 SGHRS, CDR2 YFSETQ. The CDR3 spells CASSLVDRVSYEQYF. The CDR3 DNA reads as TGCGCCAGCAGCTTGGTGGACAGGGTTTCCTACGAGCAGTACTTC.

As DNA, the CDR3 is TGTGCCAGCAGCTGGGACAGAGCCTACGAGCAGTACTTC. It specifies CASSWDRAYEQYF. The V gene is TRBV5-8, the J gene TRBJ2-7; 7 nucleotides match TRBD1. The germline V gene has CDR1 SGHTS and CDR2 YDEGEE. V shed 3 bases, J shed 2 bases, and the junction held 2 bases outside the gene matches. This CDR3 spans 13 amino acids.

The J gene is TRBJ1-5, the V gene TRBV5-6, with TRBD1 matching 10 bases. The CDR3 covers 13 residues. The germline V gene encodes CDR1 SGHDT and CDR2 YYEEEE. Trimming cost V 8 bases and J 6 bases; bases outside gene matches: 5. CDR3 in amino acids: CARTGGAGQPQHF. The CDR3 DNA follows: TGTGCCAGGACAGGGGGCGCGGGTCAGCCCCAGCATTTT.

The V gene is TRBV6-2 or TRBV6-3, the J gene TRBJ1-1; 10 bases fit TRBD1. V dropped 5 bases and J dropped 4; count of bases not matched to a gene: 7. Germline V gene data show CDR1 as MNHEY and CDR2 as SVGEGT. CDR3 length equals 15 residues. CDR3 loop: CASSRTGQGSTEAFF. The CDR3 coding sequence is TGTGCCAGCAGTCGAACGGGACAGGGGAGCACTGAAGCTTTCTTT.

This clone was observed a single time. The CDR3 region is CASSYEREAPPEQYF. Here the CDR3 DNA reads TGTGCCAGCAGTTACGAGCGGGAGGCCCCCCCGGAGCAGTACTTC. V gene TRBV6-2 or TRBV6-3 combines with J gene TRBJ2-7; TRBD2 agrees at 9 bases. Per germline, CDR1 MNHEY and CDR2 SVGEGT. V shed 2 bases, J shed 7 bases, and the junction held 9 bases outside the gene matches. The CDR3 sequence is 15 residues long.

With regard to this clone: Other DNA variants within this sample encode the same CDR3. The rearrangement joins TRBV18 to TRBJ1-6; 11 bases are shared with TRBD1. Germline values: CDR1 KGHSH, CDR2 LQKENI. CDR3 size: 14 residues. With V trimmed by 2 bases and J by 9 bases, 0 bases remained unmatched. CDR3: CASSPGTGGSPLHF. CDR3 DNA: TGTGCCAGCTCACCAGGGACAGGGGGTTCACCCCTCCACTTT.

This sequence joins TRBV30 and TRBJ1-2; tentatively, D is TRBD1 (6 bases). The CDR3 is 14 residues long. Germline V CDR1 and CDR2: GTSNPN, SVGIG (reference sequence). Trimming removed 5 bases at V and 8 bases at J, with 21 bases between. CDR3 bases: TGTGCCTGGGCCCGAAGTTCACAGGGCAGGGGCTACACCTTC. It codes for CAWARSSQGRGYTF.

The chain has TRBV7-3 and TRBJ1-1; no clear D. CDR1 is SGHTA, CDR2 FQGTGA, per germline. The CDR3 runs 15 residues. V was cut by 6 bases and J by 4 bases, with 18 bases left in between. CDR3 loop: CASRRDRGTVTEAFF. CDR3 DNA: TGTGCCAGCAGGCGCGATCGTGGTACGGTCACTGAAGCTTTCTTT.